This TCR beta chain was captured in a study of Tregs in tolerant kidney transplant recipients (dated by TCRdb to the late 2010s). Context from the whole study: The study applied TCRbeta sequencing to find donor-specific regulatory T cells before combined kidney and bone marrow transplantation and then followed those same cells after transplant.

Study-wide conclusions, independent of this receptor: For some patients the PCR primers changed over time, which made it impossible to compare the samples from those patients at the nucleotide level. Although technical replication error seemed to be minimal, the question of biological reproducibility was not addressed directly. Expanding Tregs with activated donor B cells appeared to identify the most biologically relevant and donor-specific TCRbeta repertoire. Donor-specific Treg expansion was found to exceed global Treg expansion in tolerant patients, suggesting antigen-driven rather than nonspecific expansion. Because the study included only a small number of patients, the results must be confirmed in larger populations and under other immunosuppression protocols.

For TCRbeta CDR3 sequencing, genomic DNA from the sorted cells was extracted using the QIAGEN DNeasy Blood and Tissue Kit. Through immunoSEQ, high-throughput TCRbeta CDR3 sequencing was done commercially, including PCR amplification with internal controls and bias correction. The source study handled its data this way. Unique productive TCRbeta sequences were defined by CDR3 nucleotide sequence where primers matched, and otherwise by CDR3 amino acid sequence together with Vbeta and Jbeta genes. Sorting error was corrected by removing sequences shared between sorted populations at a frequency ratio of 2:1 or less, and the remaining shared sequences were assigned to the higher population. Donor-reactive sequences were defined as at least 5-fold expanded in CFSE-low cells versus unstimulated cells, with frequency of at least 0.01% in CFSE-low cells. Jensen-Shannon divergence, calculated on the top 100 TCRbeta sequences ranked by frequency, was used to quantify repertoire divergence. For samples with multiple sequencing runs, sorting error was corrected in each run separately before the runs were combined. The clones in this table, taken by TCRdb from immuneACCESS, are in-frame only. Not every clone is retained; where verified, under half of the shortfall comes from an unresolved V gene, and the cause of the rest is unknown. The D gene and trimming were derived from the DNA, and the V and J assignments and clone size from that table. Across this sample there are about 50,000 clones, with over 85% seen only once. The ten largest clones add up to 15% to 17% of the sample.

This clone was detected once. The antigen this receptor binds is unknown. Base quality data are lacking; no much larger clone is found one base away. Trimmed from V: 6 bases; trimmed from J: 5 bases; junction bases lacking a gene match: 8. Looking up the germline V gene yields CDR1 SGHVS and CDR2 FQNEAQ. Including the terminal cysteine and phenylalanine, the CDR3 comprises 15 residues. Only CDR3 DNA remains: 45 bases, in frame from the first base. Transplants used related donors with nonmyeloablative bone marrow transplantation; mixed chimerism was transient in the human trials. Unstimulated Tregs (CD4+CD25+CD127-), CD4+ non-Tregs (CD4+CD25-), CD4 and CD8 cells were FACS-sorted from thawed PBMCs. The patients were several recipients of combined kidney and bone marrow transplants from the ITN036ST trial, and samples were available only from these trial subjects. Healthy control blood was processed to PBMCs by Ficoll density gradient and cryopreserved, and patient PBMCs were collected before and after transplant.

The chain employs TRBV7-8 and TRBJ2-5, with 11 bases aligning to TRBD1. The sequence derives from a human patient who received a combined kidney and bone marrow transplant. After a transplant, some of the T cells may come from the graft donor. The material sequenced was CD8+ T cells from blood (PBMCs), taken 12 months after the transplant. Here the CDR3 is given as CASRVGQGAFETQYF. Read as DNA, the sequence is TGTGCCAGCAGGGTAGGACAGGGGGCGTTCGAGACCCAGTACTTC.